This T cell receptor (beta chain) was profiled in a study of T cells in Graves' hyperthyroidism and ophthalmopathy. The CDR3 loop spans 15 amino acids. Per the germline V gene, CDR1 is SNHLY and CDR2 is FYNNEI. V dropped 4 bases and J dropped 7; count of bases not matched to a gene: 7. What was amplified from RNA transcripts were TCR beta CDR3 regions. RT-PCR in the first round (using the HTBI primer set) targeted the TCR CDR3. TCRdb passed the multiplex PCR reads through MiXCR, listing each CDR3 protein once. The table shows hundreds of thousands of distinct CDR3 sequences, with 15% to 17% occurring only once. The authors took PBMCs from 10 ml fresh peripheral blood. This clonotype was seen ten or more times.

The receptor was derived from a woman between 18 and 30 years old with Graves' hyperthyroidism. The rearrangement links TRBV2 to TRBJ1-6; 7 positions agree with TRBD1. Material for sequencing was blood. In nucleotides, the CDR3 is TGTGCCAGCAGTGTCTTAGGGGGCGTGAATTCACCCCTCCACTTT. Translated, it gives CASSVLGGVNSPLHF.